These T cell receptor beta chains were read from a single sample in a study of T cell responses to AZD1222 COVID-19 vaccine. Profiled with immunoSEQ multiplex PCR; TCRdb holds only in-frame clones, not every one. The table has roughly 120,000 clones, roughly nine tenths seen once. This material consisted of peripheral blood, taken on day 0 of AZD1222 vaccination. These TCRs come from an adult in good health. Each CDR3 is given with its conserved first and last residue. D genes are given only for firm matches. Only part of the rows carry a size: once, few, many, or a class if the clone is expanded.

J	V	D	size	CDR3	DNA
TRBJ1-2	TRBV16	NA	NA	CASSQSGSAWGGYTF	TGTGCCAGCAGCCAATCGGGCAGCGCCTGGGGTGGCTACACCTTC
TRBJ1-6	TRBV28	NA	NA	CAYRARYGSPLHF	TGTGCCTACAGGGCACGGTATGGTTCACCCCTCCACTTT
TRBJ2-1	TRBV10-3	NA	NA	CAISDTSYNEQFF	TGTGCCATCAGTGATACCTCATACAATGAGCAGTTCTTC
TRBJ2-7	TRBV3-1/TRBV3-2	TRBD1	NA	CASSPRDRVNEQYF	TGTGCCAGCAGCCCCAGGGACAGGGTTAACGAGCAGTACTTC
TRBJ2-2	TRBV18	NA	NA	CASSTQATGELFF	TGTGCCAGCTCAACACAAGCCACCGGGGAGCTGTTTTTT
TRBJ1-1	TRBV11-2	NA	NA	CASSPIHPGTPNTEAFF	TGTGCCAGCAGCCCAATTCACCCTGGGACACCGAACACTGAAGCTTTCTTT
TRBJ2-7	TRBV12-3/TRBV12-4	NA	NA	CASSLGYEQYF	TGTGCCAGCAGTTTAGGCTACGAGCAGTACTTC
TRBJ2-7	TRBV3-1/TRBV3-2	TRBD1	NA	CASSYTDRAPYEQYF	TGTGCCAGCAGCTATACGGACAGGGCCCCCTACGAGCAGTACTTC
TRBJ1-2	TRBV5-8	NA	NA	CASSLDPGQINYGYTF	TGTGCCAGCAGCTTGGATCCCGGACAGATAAACTATGGCTACACCTTC
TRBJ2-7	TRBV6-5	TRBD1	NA	CASRQGFPLEQYF	TGTGCCAGCAGACAGGGGTTTCCCCTCGAGCAGTACTTC
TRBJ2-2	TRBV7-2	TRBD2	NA	CASSSLTSGRSTGELFF	TGTGCCAGCAGCAGCCTGACTAGCGGGAGGTCCACCGGGGAGCTGTTTTTT
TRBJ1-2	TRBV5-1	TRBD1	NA	CASKLRGTDGYTF	TGCGCCAGCAAATTACGGGGGACAGATGGCTACACCTTC
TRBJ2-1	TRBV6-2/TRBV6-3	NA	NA	CASSYPTYNEQFF	TGTGCCAGCAGTTACCCGACTTACAATGAGCAGTTCTTC
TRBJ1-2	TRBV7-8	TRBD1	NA	CASGVDRGYGYTF	TGTGCCAGCGGGGTCGACAGGGGCTATGGCTACACCTTC
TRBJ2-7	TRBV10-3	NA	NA	CAMDPSPGKHF	TGTGCCATGGATCCTAGCCCAGGTAAGCACTTC
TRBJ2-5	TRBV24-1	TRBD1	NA	CATSDLGTGEETQYF	TGTGCCACCAGTGATTTGGGGACAGGGGAAGAGACCCAGTACTTC
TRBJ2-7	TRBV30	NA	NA	CAWSVVKRRPAYF	TGTGCCTGGAGTGTCGTGAAGAGAAGGCCCGCGTACTTC
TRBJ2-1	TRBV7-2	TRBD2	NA	CASSLAPGGGRLYNEQFF	TGTGCCAGCAGCTTAGCGCCGGGCGGGGGGAGACTATACAATGAGCAGTTCTTC
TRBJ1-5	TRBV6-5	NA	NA	CASRRQLNQPQHF	TGTGCCAGCAGGCGGCAGTTGAATCAGCCCCAGCATTTT
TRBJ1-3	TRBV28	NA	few	CASSRASGNTIYF	TGTGCCAGCAGCAGGGCTTCTGGAAACACCATATATTTT
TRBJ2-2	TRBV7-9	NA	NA	CASSAGTVLSGELFF	TGTGCCAGCAGCGCCGGGACGGTGCTATCCGGGGAGCTGTTTTTT
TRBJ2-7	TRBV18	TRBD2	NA	CASGRAAYEQYF	TGTGCCAGCGGGAGGGCCGCCTACGAGCAGTACTTC
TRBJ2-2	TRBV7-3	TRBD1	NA	CASSLRDRARNTGELFF	TGTGCCAGCAGCTTACGGGACAGGGCGCGAAACACCGGGGAGCTGTTTTTT
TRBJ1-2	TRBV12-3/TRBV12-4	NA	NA	CASSHGVLDGYTF	TGTGCCAGCAGTCACGGGGTTCTCGATGGCTACACCTTC
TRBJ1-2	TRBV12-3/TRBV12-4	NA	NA	CASSLRQAYGYTF	TGTGCCAGCAGTTTAAGGCAGGCTTATGGCTACACCTTC
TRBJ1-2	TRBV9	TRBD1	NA	CASSVGEGAYGYTF	TGTGCCAGCAGCGTAGGGGAGGGGGCGTATGGCTACACCTTC
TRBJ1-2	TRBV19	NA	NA	CASSIARGGYGYTF	TGTGCCAGTAGTATAGCACGCGGGGGATATGGCTACACCTTC
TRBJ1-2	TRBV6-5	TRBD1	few	CASSYPPGQGNGYTF	TGTGCCAGCAGTTACCCCCCGGGACAGGGTAATGGCTACACCTTC
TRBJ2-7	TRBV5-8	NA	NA	CASSLPGSSYEQYF	TGTGCCAGCAGCTTGCCGGGGTCGAGCTACGAGCAGTACTTC
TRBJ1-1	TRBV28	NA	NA	CASSLWSRVNTEAFF	TGTGCCAGCAGTTTATGGTCCAGGGTGAACACTGAAGCTTTCTTT
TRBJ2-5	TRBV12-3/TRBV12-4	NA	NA	CASSLGETQYF	TGTGCCAGCAGTTTAGGGGAGACCCAGTACTTC
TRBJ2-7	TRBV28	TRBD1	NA	CASSRPGTGEYEQYF	TGTGCCAGCAGTCGTCCCGGGACAGGGGAGTACGAGCAGTACTTC
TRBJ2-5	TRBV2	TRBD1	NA	CASNPDRGLETQYF	TGTGCCAGCAATCCGGACAGGGGGCTTGAGACCCAGTACTTC
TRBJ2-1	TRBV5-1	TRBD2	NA	CASSLDAGGAYNEQFF	TGCGCCAGCAGCTTGGACGCGGGAGGTGCTTACAATGAGCAGTTCTTC
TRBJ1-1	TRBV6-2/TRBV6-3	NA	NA	CASSYTGDTEAFF	TGTGCCAGCAGTTACACCGGGGACACTGAAGCTTTCTTT
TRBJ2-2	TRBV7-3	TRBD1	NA	CASSPGQANTGELFF	TGTGCCAGCAGCCCGGGACAGGCGAACACCGGGGAGCTGTTTTTT
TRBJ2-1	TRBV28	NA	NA	CASSSGGLPPNEQFF	TGTGCCAGCAGTTCCGGGGGCCTTCCCCCCAATGAGCAGTTCTTC
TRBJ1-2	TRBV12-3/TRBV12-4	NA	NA	CASSSLAGIGYTF	TGTGCCAGCAGTTCACTGGCCGGGATTGGCTACACCTTC
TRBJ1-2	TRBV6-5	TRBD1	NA	CASSYSPTGNYGYTF	TGTGCCAGCAGTTACTCGCCGACAGGGAACTATGGCTACACCTTC
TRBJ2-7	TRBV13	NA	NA	CASSLGSLDEQYF	TGTGCCAGCAGCCTGGGTTCTTTAGACGAGCAGTACTTC
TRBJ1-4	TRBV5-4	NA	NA	CASSPTRGQNEKLFF	TGTGCCAGCAGCCCCACCCGGGGCCAAAATGAAAAACTGTTTTTT
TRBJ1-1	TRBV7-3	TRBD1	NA	CASSHNGQGRMNTEAFF	TGTGCCAGCAGTCATAACGGACAGGGAAGAATGAACACTGAAGCTTTCTTT
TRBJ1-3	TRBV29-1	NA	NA	CSVATGNTIYF	TGCAGCGTAGCGACTGGAAACACCATATATTTT
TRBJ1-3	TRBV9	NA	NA	CASSLLDTSSSGNTIYF	TGTGCCAGCAGTCTCCTGGACACATCCAGCTCTGGAAACACCATATATTTT
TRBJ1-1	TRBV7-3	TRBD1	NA	CASSPNHRDRARDTEAFF	TGTGCCAGCAGCCCTAACCACCGGGACAGGGCCCGGGACACTGAAGCTTTCTTT
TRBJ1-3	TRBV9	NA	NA	CASSASGTSSSGNTIYF	TGTGCCAGCAGCGCGTCAGGGACCTCAAGCTCTGGAAACACCATATATTTT
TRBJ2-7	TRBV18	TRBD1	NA	CASSPGIWRQGDEQYF	TGTGCCAGCTCACCGGGGATCTGGCGACAGGGCGACGAGCAGTACTTC
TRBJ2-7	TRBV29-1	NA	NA	CSVRVHGHSSEQYF	TGCAGCGTACGAGTTCACGGGCACTCCTCCGAGCAGTACTTC
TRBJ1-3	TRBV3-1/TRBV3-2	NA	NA	CASSQPLGRDSGNTIYF	TGTGCCAGCAGCCAACCCTTAGGCCGGGACTCTGGAAACACCATATATTTT
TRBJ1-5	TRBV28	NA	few	CASSLSAGNQPQHF	TGTGCCAGCAGTTTATCGGCAGGCAATCAGCCCCAGCATTTT
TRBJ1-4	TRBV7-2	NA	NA	CASSLQPWEKLFF	TGTGCCAGCAGCTTACAACCCTGGGAAAAACTGTTTTTT
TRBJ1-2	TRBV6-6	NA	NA	CASMRPAVGGYGYTF	TGTGCCAGCATGAGGCCCGCGGTGGGTGGTTATGGCTACACCTTC
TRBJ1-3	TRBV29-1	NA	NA	CSVGQSPRPDTIYF	TGCAGCGTTGGGCAGTCTCCTCGCCCAGACACCATATATTTT
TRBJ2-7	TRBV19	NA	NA	CASSVDRGWEQYF	TGTGCCAGTAGTGTTGACCGGGGGTGGGAGCAGTACTTC